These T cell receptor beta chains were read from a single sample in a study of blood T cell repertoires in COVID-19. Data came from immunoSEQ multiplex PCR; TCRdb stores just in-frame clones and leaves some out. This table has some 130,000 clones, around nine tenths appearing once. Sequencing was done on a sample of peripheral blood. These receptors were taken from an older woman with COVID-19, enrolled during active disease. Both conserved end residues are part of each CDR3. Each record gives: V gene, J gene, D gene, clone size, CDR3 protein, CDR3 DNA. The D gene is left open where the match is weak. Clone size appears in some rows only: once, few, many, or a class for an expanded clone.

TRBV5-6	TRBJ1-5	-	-	CASSRAGRGDQPQHF	TGTGCCAGCAGCCGGGCGGGGAGAGGGGATCAGCCCCAGCATTTT
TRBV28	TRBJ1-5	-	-	CASTGGNQPQHF	TGTGCCAGCACAGGGGGCAATCAGCCCCAGCATTTT
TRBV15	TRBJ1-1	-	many	CATSRDPQGSRAFF	TGTGCCACCAGCAGAGATCCCCAGGGATCTAGAGCTTTCTTT
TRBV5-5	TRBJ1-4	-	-	CASSLMVGWSEKLFF	TGTGCCAGCAGCTTGATGGTCGGGTGGTCTGAAAAACTGTTTTTT
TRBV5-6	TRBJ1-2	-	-	CASSLGGRGGQVLRYTF	TGTGCCAGCAGCTTAGGAGGAAGGGGGGGACAAGTCCTGCGCTACACCTTC
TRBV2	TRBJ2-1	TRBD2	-	CASRDPGGVVWDEQFF	TGTGCCAGCAGGGACCCGGGGGGTGTTGTGTGGGATGAGCAGTTCTTC
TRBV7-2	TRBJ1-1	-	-	CASSPSGGQNTEAFF	TGTGCCAGCAGCCCGAGTGGTGGACAGAACACTGAAGCTTTCTTT
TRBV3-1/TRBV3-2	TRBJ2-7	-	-	CASSQITGVPYEQYF	TGTGCCAGCAGCCAGATTACGGGGGTACCCTACGAGCAGTACTTC
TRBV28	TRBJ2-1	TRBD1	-	CASSSGQVPRGYEQFF	TGTGCCAGCAGCTCGGGACAGGTACCCCGGGGGTATGAGCAGTTCTTC
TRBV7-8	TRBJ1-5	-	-	CASSPQGNQPQHF	TGTGCCAGCAGCCCTCAGGGGAATCAGCCCCAGCATTTT